The sample holds one count of the clone carrying this T cell receptor beta chain. TCRdb keeps only in-frame clones here, not all; method: immunoSEQ multiplex PCR. The profile shows 50,000 to 70,000 clones, around 93% of them singletons. This entry comes from a study of technical replicates of blood from several donors. Trimming left V 10 bases short and J 5 bases short, with 23 bases between. The CDR3 totals 15 residues. Germline V gene sequence: CDR1 MNHEY, CDR2 SVGAGI. The sample comprised PBMCs. The genes are TRBV6-5 and TRBJ1-2, with D perhaps matching TRBD1 (6 bases). This clonotype originated in a human donor in good health. Some clones in this sample may be carry-over from other donors' samples. CDR3 DNA sequence: TGTGCCACCACCGTCGGGACAAGCTTTTTTTATGGCTACACCTTC. Protein product: CATTVGTSFFYGYTF.